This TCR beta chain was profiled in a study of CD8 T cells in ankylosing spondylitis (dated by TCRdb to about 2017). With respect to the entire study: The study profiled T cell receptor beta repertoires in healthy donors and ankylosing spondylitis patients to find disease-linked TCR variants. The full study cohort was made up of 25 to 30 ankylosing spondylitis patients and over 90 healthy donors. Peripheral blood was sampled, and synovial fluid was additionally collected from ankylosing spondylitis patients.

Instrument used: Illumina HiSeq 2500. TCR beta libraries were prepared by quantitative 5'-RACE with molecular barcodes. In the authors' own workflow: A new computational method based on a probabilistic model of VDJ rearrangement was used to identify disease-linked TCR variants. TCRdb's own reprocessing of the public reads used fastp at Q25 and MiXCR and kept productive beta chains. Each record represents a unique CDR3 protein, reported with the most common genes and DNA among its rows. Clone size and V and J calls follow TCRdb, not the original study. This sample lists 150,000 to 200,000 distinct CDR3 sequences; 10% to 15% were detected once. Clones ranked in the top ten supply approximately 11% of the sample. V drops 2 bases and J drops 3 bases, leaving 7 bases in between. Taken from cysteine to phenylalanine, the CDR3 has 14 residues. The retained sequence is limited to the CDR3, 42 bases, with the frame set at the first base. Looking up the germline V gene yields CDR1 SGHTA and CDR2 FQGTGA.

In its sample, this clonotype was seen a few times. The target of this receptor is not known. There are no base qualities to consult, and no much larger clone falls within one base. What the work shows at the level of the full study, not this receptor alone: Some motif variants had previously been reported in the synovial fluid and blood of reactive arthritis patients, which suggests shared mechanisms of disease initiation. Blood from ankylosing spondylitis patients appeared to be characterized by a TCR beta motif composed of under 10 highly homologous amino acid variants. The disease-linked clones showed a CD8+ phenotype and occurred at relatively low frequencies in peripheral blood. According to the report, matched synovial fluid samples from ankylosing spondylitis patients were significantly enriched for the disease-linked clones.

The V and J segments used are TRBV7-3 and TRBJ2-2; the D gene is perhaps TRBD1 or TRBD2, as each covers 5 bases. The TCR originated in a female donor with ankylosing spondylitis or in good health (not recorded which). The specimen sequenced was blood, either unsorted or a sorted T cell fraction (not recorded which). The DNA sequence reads TGTGCCAGCAGCTTATTGGGGGACACCGGGGAGCTGTTTTTT. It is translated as CASSLLGDTGELFF.